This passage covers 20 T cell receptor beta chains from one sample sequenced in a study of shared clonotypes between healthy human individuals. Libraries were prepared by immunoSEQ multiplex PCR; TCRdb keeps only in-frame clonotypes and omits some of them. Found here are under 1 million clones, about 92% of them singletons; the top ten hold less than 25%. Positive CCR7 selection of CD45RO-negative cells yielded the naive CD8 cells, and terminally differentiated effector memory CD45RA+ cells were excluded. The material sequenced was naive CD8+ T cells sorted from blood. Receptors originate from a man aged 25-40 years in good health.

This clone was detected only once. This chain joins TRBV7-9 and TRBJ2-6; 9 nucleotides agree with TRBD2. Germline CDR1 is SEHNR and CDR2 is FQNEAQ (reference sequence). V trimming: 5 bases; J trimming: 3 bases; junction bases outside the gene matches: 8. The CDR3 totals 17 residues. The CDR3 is CASSPRVAGVGANVLTF. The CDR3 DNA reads TGTGCCAGCAGCCCCCGAGTAGCGGGAGTTGGGGCCAACGTCCTGACTTTC. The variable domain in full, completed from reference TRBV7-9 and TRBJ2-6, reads DTGVSQNPRHKITKRGQNVTFRCDPISEHNRLYWYRQTLGQGPEFLTYFQNEAQLEKSRLLSDRFSAERPKGSFSTLEIQRTEQGDSAMYLCASSPRVAGVGANVLTFGAGSRLTVL.

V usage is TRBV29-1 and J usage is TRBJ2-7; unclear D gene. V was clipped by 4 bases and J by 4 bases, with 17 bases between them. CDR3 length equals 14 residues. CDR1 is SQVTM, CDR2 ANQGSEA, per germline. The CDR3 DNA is TGCAGCGTTGGGGAAGGGATGGGCTCTTACGAGCAGTACTTC. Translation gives CSVGEGMGSYEQYF.

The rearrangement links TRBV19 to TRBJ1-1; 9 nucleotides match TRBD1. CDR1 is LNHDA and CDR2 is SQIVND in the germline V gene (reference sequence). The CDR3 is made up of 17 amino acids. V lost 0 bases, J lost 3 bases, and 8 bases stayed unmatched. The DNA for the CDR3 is TGTGCCAGTAGTATAGAATGGGACAGGGAAGTGGACACTGAAGCTTTCTTT. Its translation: CASSIEWDREVDTEAFF.

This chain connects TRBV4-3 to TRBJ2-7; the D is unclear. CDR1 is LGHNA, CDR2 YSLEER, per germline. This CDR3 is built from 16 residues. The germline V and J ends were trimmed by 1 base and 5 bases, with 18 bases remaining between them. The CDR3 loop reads CASSQVYGSRFDEQYF. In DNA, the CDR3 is TGCGCCAGCAGCCAAGTTTATGGGTCGAGATTCGACGAGCAGTACTTC.

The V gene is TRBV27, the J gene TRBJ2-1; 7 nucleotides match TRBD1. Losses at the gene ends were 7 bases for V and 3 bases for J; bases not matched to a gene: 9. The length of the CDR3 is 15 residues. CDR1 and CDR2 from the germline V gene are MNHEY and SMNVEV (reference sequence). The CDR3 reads CASTSPGQIYNEQFF. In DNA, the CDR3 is TGTGCCAGCACCTCCCCGGGACAGATCTACAATGAGCAGTTCTTC.

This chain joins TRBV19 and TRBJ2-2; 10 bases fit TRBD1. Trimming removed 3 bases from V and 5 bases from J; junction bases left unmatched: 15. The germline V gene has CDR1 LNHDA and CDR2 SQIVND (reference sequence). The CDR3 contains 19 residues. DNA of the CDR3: TGTGCCAGTAGTATTCCCCCCATGGACAGGGGGTTTAGTACCGGGGAGCTGTTTTTT. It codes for CASSIPPMDRGFSTGELFF.

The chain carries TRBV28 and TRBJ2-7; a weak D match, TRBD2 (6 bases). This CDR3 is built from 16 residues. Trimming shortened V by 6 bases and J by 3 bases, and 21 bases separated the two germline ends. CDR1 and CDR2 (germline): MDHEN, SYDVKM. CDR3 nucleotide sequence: TGTGCCAGCAGCATAAATCCCGCTGGAGGGAGCTACGAGCAGTACTTC. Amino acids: CASSINPAGGSYEQYF.

DNA of the CDR3: TGTGCCAGCAGCGGGGGGGGCGCCTACTACGAGCAGTACTTC. It specifies CASSGGGAYYEQYF. The J gene is TRBJ2-7, the V gene TRBV28, with 8 nucleotides matching TRBD2. The V segment lost 6 bases and the J segment 3 bases; nucleotides outside the gene matches: 7. The CDR3 contains 14 residues. Germline V gene sequence: CDR1 MDHEN, CDR2 SYDVKM. Variable domain in full (rest from reference TRBV28 and TRBJ2-7): DVKVTQSSRYLVKRTGEKVFLECVQDMDHENMFWYRQDPGLGLRLIYFSYDVKMKEKGDIPEGYSVSREKKERFSLILESASTNQTSMYLCASSGGGAYYEQYFGPGTRLTVT.

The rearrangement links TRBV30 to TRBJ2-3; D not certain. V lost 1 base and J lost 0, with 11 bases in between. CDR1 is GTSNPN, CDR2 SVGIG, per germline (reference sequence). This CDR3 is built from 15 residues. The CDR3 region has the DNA TGTGCCTGGAGTGCCCTAGAGACTAGCACAGATACGCAGTATTTT. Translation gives CAWSALETSTDTQYF.

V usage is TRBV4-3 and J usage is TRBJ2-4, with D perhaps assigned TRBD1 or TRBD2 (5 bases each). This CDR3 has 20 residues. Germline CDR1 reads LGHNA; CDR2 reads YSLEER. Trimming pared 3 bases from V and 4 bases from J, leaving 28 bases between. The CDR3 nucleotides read TGCGCCAGCAGCCATCAAGGGGCTAGTCGAGGGATCGAAGATAAAAACATTCAGTACTTC. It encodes CASSHQGASRGIEDKNIQYF.

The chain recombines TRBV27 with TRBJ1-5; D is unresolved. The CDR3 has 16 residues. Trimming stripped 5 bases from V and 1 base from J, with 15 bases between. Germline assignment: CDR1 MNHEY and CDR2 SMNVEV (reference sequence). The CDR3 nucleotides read TGTGCCAGCAGTGTCGGAACGCCCCACAGCAATCAGCCCCAGCATTTT. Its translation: CASSVGTPHSNQPQHF.

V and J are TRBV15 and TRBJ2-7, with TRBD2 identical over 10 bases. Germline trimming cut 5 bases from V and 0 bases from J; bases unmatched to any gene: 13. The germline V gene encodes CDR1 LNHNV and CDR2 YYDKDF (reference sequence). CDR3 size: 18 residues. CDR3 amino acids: CATSPPDLAGVSSYEQYF. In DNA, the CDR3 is TGTGCCACCAGCCCCCCCGACCTAGCGGGGGTAAGCTCCTACGAGCAGTACTTC.

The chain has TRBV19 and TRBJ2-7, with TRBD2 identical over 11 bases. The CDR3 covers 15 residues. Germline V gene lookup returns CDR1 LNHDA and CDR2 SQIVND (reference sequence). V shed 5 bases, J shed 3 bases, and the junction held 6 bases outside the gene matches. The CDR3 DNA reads TGTGCCAGTAGTGTGACTAGCGGGACTTTCTACGAGCAGTACTTC. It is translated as CASSVTSGTFYEQYF.

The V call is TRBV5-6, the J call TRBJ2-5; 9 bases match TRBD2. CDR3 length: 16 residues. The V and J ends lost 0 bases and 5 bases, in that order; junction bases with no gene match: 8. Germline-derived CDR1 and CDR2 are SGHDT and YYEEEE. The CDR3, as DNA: TGTGCCAGCAGCTTGGATATAGCGGGAGTACTGGAGACCCAGTACTTC. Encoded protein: CASSLDIAGVLETQYF.

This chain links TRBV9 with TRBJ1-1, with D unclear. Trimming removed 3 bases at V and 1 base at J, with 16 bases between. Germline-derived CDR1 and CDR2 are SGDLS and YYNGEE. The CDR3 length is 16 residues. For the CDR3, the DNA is TGTGCCAGCAGCGCCAACCTCGACACGTCGAACACTGAAGCTTTCTTT. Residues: CASSANLDTSNTEAFF.

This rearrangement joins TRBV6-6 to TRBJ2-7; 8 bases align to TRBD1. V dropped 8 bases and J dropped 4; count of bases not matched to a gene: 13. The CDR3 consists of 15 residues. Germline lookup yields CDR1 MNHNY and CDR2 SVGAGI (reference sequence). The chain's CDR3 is CASSEIGTGPYEQYF. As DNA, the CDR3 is TGTGCCAGCTCGGAGATCGGGACAGGACCTTACGAGCAGTACTTC.

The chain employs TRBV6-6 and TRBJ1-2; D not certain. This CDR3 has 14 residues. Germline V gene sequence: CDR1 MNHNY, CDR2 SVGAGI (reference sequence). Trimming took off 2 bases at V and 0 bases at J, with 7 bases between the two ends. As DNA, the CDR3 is TGTGCCAGCAGTTACCTATCCCCTAACTATGGCTACACCTTC. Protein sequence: CASSYLSPNYGYTF.

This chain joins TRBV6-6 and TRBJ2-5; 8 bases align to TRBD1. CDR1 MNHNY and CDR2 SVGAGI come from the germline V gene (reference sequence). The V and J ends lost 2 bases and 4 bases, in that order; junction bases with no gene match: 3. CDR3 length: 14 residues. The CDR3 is CASSYLTGGETQYF. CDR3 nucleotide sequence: TGTGCCAGCAGTTACCTTACAGGGGGAGAGACCCAGTACTTC.

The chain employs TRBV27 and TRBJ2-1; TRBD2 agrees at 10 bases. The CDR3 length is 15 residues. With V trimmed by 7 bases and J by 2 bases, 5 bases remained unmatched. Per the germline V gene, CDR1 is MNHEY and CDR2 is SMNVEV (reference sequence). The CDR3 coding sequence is TGTGCCAGCAAACCAGCGGGAGGGGCCTACAATGAGCAGTTCTTC. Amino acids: CASKPAGGAYNEQFF.

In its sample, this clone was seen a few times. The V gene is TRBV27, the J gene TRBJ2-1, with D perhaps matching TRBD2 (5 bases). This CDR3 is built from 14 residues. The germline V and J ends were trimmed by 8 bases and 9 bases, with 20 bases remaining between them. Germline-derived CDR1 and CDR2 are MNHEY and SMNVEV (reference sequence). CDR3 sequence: CASGGISVNSEQFF. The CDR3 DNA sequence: TGTGCCAGCGGAGGTATCAGCGTTAACAGTGAGCAGTTCTTC.